This T cell receptor beta chain came from a study of T cell changes during pregnancy in multiple sclerosis. The CDR3 has 14 residues. Trimming pared 7 bases from V and 0 bases from J, leaving 15 bases between. The germline CDR1 and CDR2 sequences are SQVTM and ANQGSEA. The table came from immunoSEQ multiplex PCR; TCRdb's copy has only in-frame clones and leaves some out. Found here are roughly 71,000 clones, 80% to 95% of them singletons; the top ten hold around 1.6%. This chain uses TRBV29-1 with TRBJ1-1, with D perhaps matching TRBD1 (6 bases). The sample in question was peripheral blood, obtained in the first trimester of pregnancy. This sequence originates from a female donor in good health, enrolled as a control in a pregnancy study. Here the CDR3 reads CSAIQQGLNTEAFF. Here the CDR3 DNA reads TGCAGCGCGATTCAACAGGGCCTGAACACTGAAGCTTTCTTT.